This T cell receptor beta chain emerged from a study of CD8 T cells in ankylosing spondylitis. The length of the CDR3 is 14 residues. CDR1 and CDR2 from the germline V gene are SGHNT and YYREEE (reference sequence). V was pared by 5 bases and J by 7 bases, with 13 bases between. This clonotype was seen only a few times. The antigen remains undetermined. Overall study findings and caveats: Disease-associated clones were reportedly significantly overrepresented in matched ankylosing spondylitis synovial fluid.

One entry per CDR3 protein, called by TCRdb with MiXCR from the 5' RACE reads. The sample consists of approximately 39,000 distinct CDR3 sequences, roughly 13% of them appearing once. The source material was synovial fluid, either unsorted or a sorted T cell fraction (not recorded which). The clonotype was recovered from a male donor with ankylosing spondylitis. J is TRBJ1-6 and V is TRBV5-4; D unclear. The CDR3 sequence: CASSWLGINSPLHF. DNA for the CDR3: TGTGCCAGCAGTTGGCTAGGGATAAATTCACCCCTCCACTTT.